This is a list of T cell receptor beta chains from one sample in a study of human T cells and chemical hapten exposure. TCRdb reprocessed the RACE reads with MiXCR, giving one entry per CDR3 protein. Altogether 280,000 or so distinct CDR3 sequences are present, around 7% being singletons, with the ten largest covering 1.2%. Material: whole blood, obtained in connection with sensitization to the hapten diphenylcyclopropenone (DPC). These receptors were taken from a man between 18 and 35 years old with alopecia areata. Some clones in this sample may be carry-over from other donors' samples. Both conserved end residues are part of each CDR3. The order of the fields is D gene, V gene, CDR3 protein. The D gene is left open where the match is weak.

TRBD2	TRBV10-3	CAIGGLADSTDTQYF
.	TRBV20-1	CSARQGRHSGANVLTF
.	TRBV12-3/TRBV12-4	CASIPAPRANTEAFF
.	TRBV11-2	CASSLGAESGELFF
.	TRBV4-2	CASSQADEGHTEAFF
TRBD1	TRBV20-1	CSADEGAHEQFF
TRBD1	TRBV6-5	CASSYRTGANYGYTF
.	TRBV12-3/TRBV12-4	CASSLTGLAFF
.	TRBV5-1	CASSLDGTDIQPQHF
.	TRBV5-1	CASSLRDGDTQYF
.	TRBV10-3	CAIRTESGAGYTF
TRBD1	TRBV6-5	CASSPGGTEASF
.	TRBV4-1	CASSQVTVSNQPQHF
.	TRBV18	CANSPRRYEQYF
.	TRBV14	CASSHADGRIQFF
.	TRBV21-1	CASRDLEGPFSGNTIYF
.	TRBV9	CASSVAGWYQETQYF
.	TRBV2	CASRWGQDSYGYTF
TRBD1	TRBV7-6	CASSLAPQGARDEQFF
.	TRBV6-1	CASSWDNKETQYF
.	TRBV7-9	CASSLTRAFDEKLFF
TRBD1	TRBV7-8	CASSLSYRGREGTGNTIYF
.	TRBV28	CASTLQGGYGYTF
TRBD1	TRBV4-3	CASSQDTGGIEKLFF
TRBD1	TRBV10-2	CASAQGTSNQPQHF
.	TRBV6-5	CASSLLGRRGGELFF
.	TRBV29-1	CSVTFKGPYYGYTF
.	TRBV6-5	CASSYNKNTGELFF
.	TRBV12-3/TRBV12-4	CASTFLDGVVSTEAFF
TRBD2	TRBV29-1	CSVESLGLAGGSEQFF
TRBD1	TRBV18	CASSPLDRGGNQPQHF
TRBD1	TRBV6-2/TRBV6-3	CASSRSGTGTNQPQHF
TRBD1	TRBV7-8	CASSLQGDTIYGYTF
.	TRBV7-2	CASSLDGPSPGEQFF